This T cell receptor beta chain was retrieved from a study of T cell repertoires in cytomegalovirus infection (dated 2019 in TCRdb). General notes on the study: The peptide stimulations were aimed at well-studied HLA-B-restricted epitopes as well as recently identified HLA-C-restricted CMV epitopes, whose presentation resists viral immunomodulation. Donor HLA type was relevant to the analysis, as public TCR beta signatures indicated carriage of CMV infection together with the matching HLA type. Study-wide conclusions, independent of this receptor: In the ex vivo response, HLA-C-restricted CMV-specific TCR beta clonotypes were dominant, and in two of eight donors the single most frequent clonotype came from this HLA-C-restricted group. Carriers of CMV infection plus the relevant HLA type were discriminated by the cumulative frequency of public TCR beta family members in the study cohort and in an independent approximately 360-donor cohort.

The instrument was an Illumina HiSeq 1500. Clones were called with MiXCR by TCRdb after fastp trimmed the public reads at Q25, and only in-frame beta chains were retained. Rows with one shared CDR3 protein collapse into an entry with the most common genes and DNA. The sample table holds about 830,000 distinct CDR3 sequences, of which approximately 32% were seen once. The top ten constitute around 12% of the sample. This clonotype was found many times. The antigen it binds to is not known. Base quality data are lacking; no much larger clone is found one base away. In the paper's terms, the treatment or condition label means: in vitro stimulation with specific CMV peptide epitopes to enrich CMV-specific T cells. From cysteine to phenylalanine, the CDR3 is 16 amino acids long. Solely the CDR3 DNA is kept, with 48 bases framed from the first base. At the junction V is shortened by 3 bases and J by 10 bases, with 21 bases in between.

Here the chain combines TRBV12-3 or TRBV12-4 and TRBJ1-4; 5 matching bases give a weak D call of TRBD1. The sequence was collected from a human donor in good health (CMV status not recorded). Some clones in this sample may be carry-over from other donors' samples. This specimen consisted of cultured CD8+ T cells from PBMCs, obtained from culture after CMV antigen stimulation. The DNA reads TGTGCCAGCAGTTTCTTCACCAGGGCCGAGAAAGGAAAACTGTTTTTT. Its coded protein is CASSFFTRAEKGKLFF.